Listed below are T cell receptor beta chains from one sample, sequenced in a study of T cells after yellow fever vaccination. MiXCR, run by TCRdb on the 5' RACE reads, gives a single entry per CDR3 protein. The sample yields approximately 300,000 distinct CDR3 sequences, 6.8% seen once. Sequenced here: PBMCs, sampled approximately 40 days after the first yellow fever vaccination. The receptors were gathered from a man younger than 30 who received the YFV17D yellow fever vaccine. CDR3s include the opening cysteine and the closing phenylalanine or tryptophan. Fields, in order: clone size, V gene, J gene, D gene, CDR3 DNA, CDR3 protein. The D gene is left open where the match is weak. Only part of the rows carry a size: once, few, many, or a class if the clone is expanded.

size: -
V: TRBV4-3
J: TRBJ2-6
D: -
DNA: TGCGCCAGCAGCCAAGGGCGAGGGGAGGCTGGGGCCAACGTCCTGACTTTC
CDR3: CASSQGRGEAGANVLTF

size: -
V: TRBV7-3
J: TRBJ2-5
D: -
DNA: TGTGCCAGCAGCCCCGCCGGGGCGGGGAAAGAGACCCAGTACTTC
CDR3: CASSPAGAGKETQYF

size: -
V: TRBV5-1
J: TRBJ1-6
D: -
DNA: TGCGCCAGCAGCTTGGGGTCGGCGAATTCACCCCTCCACTTT
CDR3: CASSLGSANSPLHF

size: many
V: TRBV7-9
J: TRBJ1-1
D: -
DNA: TGTGCCAGCAGCTCGAAACAGGAATTCACTGAAGCTTTCTTT
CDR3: CASSSKQEFTEAFF

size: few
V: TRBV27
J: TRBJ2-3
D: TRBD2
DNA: TGTGCCAGCAGTCCCGACACTAGCGGACGCTATACGCAGTATTTT
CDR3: CASSPDTSGRYTQYF

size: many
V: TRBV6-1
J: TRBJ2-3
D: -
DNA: TGTGCCAGCAGTCAATACCCTACCACAGATACGCAGTATTTT
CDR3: CASSQYPTTDTQYF

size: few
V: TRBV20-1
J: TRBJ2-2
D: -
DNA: TGCAGTGCTAGAGATACAGCAGGGACCGGGGAGCTGTTTTTT
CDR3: CSARDTAGTGELFF

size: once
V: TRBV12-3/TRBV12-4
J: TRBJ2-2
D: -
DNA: TGTGCCAACAGTTTCGAAAGGCCCACGAACACCGGGGAGCTGTTTTTT
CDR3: CANSFERPTNTGELFF

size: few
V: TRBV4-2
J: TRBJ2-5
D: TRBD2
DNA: TGTGCCAGCAGCCTCGGACTAGCGGGGGATTTCGAGACCCAGTACTTC
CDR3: CASSLGLAGDFETQYF

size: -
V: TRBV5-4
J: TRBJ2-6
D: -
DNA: TGTGCCAGCAAGGGCTCCGGGGCCAACGTCCTGACTTTC
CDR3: CASKGSGANVLTF

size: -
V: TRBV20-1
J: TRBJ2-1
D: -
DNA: TGCAGTGCTACACGGAGCGGTCTCCCGGGTGAGCAGTTCTTC
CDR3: CSATRSGLPGEQFF

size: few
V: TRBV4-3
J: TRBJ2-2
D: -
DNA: TGCGCCAGCAGCCAGGGAACAGGAGTCGAGGGGAACACCGGGGAGCTGTTTTTT
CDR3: CASSQGTGVEGNTGELFF

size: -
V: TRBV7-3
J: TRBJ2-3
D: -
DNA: TGTGCCAGCAGCTTAATGTCTGGAGGGGTAGATACGCAGTATTTT
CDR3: CASSLMSGGVDTQYF

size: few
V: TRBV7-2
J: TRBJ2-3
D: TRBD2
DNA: TGTGCCAGCAGCTTATTCCCAAGCGGGGTCGATACGCAGTATTTT
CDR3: CASSLFPSGVDTQYF

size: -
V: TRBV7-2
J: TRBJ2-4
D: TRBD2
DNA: TGTGCCAGCAGCTGGGGACTAGCGGGGGGCGAAAACATTCAGTACTTC
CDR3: CASSWGLAGGENIQYF

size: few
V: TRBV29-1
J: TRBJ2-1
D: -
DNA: TGCAGCGTTAAGCAGGAGACTTACAATGAGCAGTTCTTC
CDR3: CSVKQETYNEQFF

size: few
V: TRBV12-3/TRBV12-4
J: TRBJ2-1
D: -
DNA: TGTGCCAGCAGTCCCGACTCCCGCTCCTACAATGAGCAGTTCTTC
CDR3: CASSPDSRSYNEQFF

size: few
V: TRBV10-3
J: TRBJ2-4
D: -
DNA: TGTGCCCTTCTTCGTCCAAGGGGAAACATTCAGTACTTC
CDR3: CALLRPRGNIQYF

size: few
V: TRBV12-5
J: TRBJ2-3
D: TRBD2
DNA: TGTGCTAGTGGTACCTCCGTAACGCGGGGGGAAGACACAGATACGCAGTATTTT
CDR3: CASGTSVTRGEDTDTQYF

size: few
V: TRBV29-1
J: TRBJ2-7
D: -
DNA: TGCAGCGTTGAATTGGTTGGGAGGTCCTACGAGCAGTACTTC
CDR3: CSVELVGRSYEQYF

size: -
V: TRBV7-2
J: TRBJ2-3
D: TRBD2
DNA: TGTGCCAGCAGCTTACCACTAGCGGGGGGTGGAACAGATACGCAGTATTTT
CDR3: CASSLPLAGGGTDTQYF

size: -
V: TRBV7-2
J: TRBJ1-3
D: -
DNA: TGTGCCAGCAGCTTAGGCGCTAGAGGATCTGGAAACACCATATATTTT
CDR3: CASSLGARGSGNTIYF

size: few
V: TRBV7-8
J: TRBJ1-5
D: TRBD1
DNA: TGTGCCAGCAGCCGGGCAGGGGACAGGGGAGGATATCAGCCCCAGCATTTT
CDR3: CASSRAGDRGGYQPQHF

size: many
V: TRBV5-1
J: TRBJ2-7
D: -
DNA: TGCGCCAGCAGCTTGGGAACGACAGTTTCCTACGAGCAGTACTTC
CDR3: CASSLGTTVSYEQYF

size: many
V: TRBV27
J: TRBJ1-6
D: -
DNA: TGTGCCAGCAGTCCTTTTCTCGCCAGGGCTTCACCCCTCCACTTT
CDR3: CASSPFLARASPLHF

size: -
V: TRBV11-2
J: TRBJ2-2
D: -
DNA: TGTGCCAGCAGCCCAGGGACCGTACTGTCCACCGGGGAGCTGTTTTTT
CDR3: CASSPGTVLSTGELFF

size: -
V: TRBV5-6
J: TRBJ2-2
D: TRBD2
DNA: TGTGCCAGCAGCCCTAGCGGGGGGGCTTCCGGGGAGCTGTTTTTT
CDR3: CASSPSGGASGELFF

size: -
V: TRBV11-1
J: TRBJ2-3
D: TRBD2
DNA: TGTGCCAGCAGCTTAGCCCGGAGAGTGGGACTAGCGGGGGGGTCCAGCACAGATACGCAGTATTTT
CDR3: CASSLARRVGLAGGSSTDTQYF

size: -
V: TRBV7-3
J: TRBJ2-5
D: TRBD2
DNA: TGTGCCAGCAGCTTACGCGGGGGACTGCCCCAAGAGACCCAGTACTTC
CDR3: CASSLRGGLPQETQYF

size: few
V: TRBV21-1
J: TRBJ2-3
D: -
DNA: TGTGCCAGCAGCAAACTAGACAGGGATCGCACAGATACGCAGTATTTT
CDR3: CASSKLDRDRTDTQYF

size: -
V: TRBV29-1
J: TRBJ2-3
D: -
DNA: TGCAGCGCCGAAGCGGGCAGGGGCACAGATACGCAGTATTTT
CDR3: CSAEAGRGTDTQYF

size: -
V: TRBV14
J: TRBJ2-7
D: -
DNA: TGTGCCAGCAGCCATACAGGGACGGCCTCCTACGAGCAGTACTTC
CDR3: CASSHTGTASYEQYF

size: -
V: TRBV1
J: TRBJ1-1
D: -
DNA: TGCACCAGCAGCCCCTCGGGAGGGGACACTGAAGCTTTCTTT
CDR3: CTSSPSGGDTEAFF

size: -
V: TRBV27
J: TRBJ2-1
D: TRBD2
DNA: TGTGCCAGCAAAGCGGGAGCCGATGAGCAGCTCTTC
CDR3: CASKAGADEQLF

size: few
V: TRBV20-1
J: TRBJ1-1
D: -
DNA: TGCAGTGCTAGATCGTGGCAGGGAACCACGGACACTGAAGCTTTCTTT
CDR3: CSARSWQGTTDTEAFF

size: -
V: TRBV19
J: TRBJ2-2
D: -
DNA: TGTGCCAGTAGTCCACAAGACAACGTTAACGGGGAGCTGTTTTTT
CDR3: CASSPQDNVNGELFF

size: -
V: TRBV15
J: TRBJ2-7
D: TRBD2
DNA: TGTGCCACCAGCAGAGAATCGGGGGGGGCCTCTGGCGAGCAGTACTTC
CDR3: CATSRESGGASGEQYF

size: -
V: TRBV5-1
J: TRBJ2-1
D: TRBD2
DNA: TGCGCCACCAAAAGCGGGGTCTCCTACAATGAGCAGTTCTTC
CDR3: CATKSGVSYNEQFF

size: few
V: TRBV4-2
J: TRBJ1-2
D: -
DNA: TGTGCCAGCAGCCAAGACAGACAGAGTAACTATGGCTACACCTTC
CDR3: CASSQDRQSNYGYTF

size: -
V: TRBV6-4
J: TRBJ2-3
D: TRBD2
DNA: TGTGCCAGCAGTGATACCGGGGGGGCGGTAGATACGCAGTATTTT
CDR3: CASSDTGGAVDTQYF

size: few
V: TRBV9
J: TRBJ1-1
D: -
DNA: TGTGCCAGCAGCGTAGCAGTGAACACTGAAGCTTTCTTT
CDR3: CASSVAVNTEAFF

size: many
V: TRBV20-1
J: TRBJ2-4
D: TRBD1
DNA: TGCAGTGCTTTCGGACAGGGGGCGGTCAACATTCAGTACTTC
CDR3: CSAFGQGAVNIQYF

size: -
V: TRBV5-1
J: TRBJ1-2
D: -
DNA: TGCGCCAGCAGCTTCCGGGGGGCGCCGGGCTACACCTTC
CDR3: CASSFRGAPGYTF

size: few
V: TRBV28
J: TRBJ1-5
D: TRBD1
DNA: TGTGCCAGCATAGACAGGGGAGGATCCCTTCCAAGCAATCAGCCCCAGCATTTT
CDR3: CASIDRGGSLPSNQPQHF

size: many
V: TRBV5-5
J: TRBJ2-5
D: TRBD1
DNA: TGTGCCAGCGGAACAGGGGTTCAAGAGACCCAGTACTTC
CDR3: CASGTGVQETQYF

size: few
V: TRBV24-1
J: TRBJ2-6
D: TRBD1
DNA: TGTGCCACCAGTGATCCGGGACAGGGTAACTCTGGGGCCAACGTCCTGACTTTC
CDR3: CATSDPGQGNSGANVLTF

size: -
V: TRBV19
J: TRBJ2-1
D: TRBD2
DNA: TGTGCCAGTAGCACCGGGACTAGCGGGGGGGCGCGAGAGCAGTTCTTC
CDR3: CASSTGTSGGAREQFF

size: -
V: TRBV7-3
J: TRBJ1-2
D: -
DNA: TGTGCCAGCAGCTTATTCCCAGGGGCTAACTATGGCTACACCTTC
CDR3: CASSLFPGANYGYTF

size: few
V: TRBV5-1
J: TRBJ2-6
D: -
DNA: TGCGCCAGCAGATTGGCGGCCTCTGGGGCCAACGTCCTGACTTTC
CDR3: CASRLAASGANVLTF

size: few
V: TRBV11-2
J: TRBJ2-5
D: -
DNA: TGTGCCAGCAGCTTAGTGCGCCCCTCTAGCTGGGAGACCCAGTACTTC
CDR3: CASSLVRPSSWETQYF

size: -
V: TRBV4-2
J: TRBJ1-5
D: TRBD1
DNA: TGTGCCAGCAGCCCTGACCTACCGGGACAGGGCTACAATCAGCCCCAGCATTTT
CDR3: CASSPDLPGQGYNQPQHF